This T cell receptor beta chain was identified in a study of blood T cell repertoires in COVID-19. This clone was counted between two and nine times. Using immunoSEQ multiplex PCR, the repertoire was profiled, and TCRdb retains in-frame clones only, with some absent. The data contain hundreds of thousands of clones, 85% of them singletons. V was cut by 4 bases and J by 3 bases, with 12 bases left in between. This CDR3 has 13 residues. The V gene's germline CDR1 is GTSNPN and CDR2 SVGIG (reference sequence). Sample: PBMCs or T cells enriched from blood (not recorded which). V usage is TRBV30 and J usage is TRBJ1-1; D is perhaps TRBD1 (6 bases). The clonotype originates from a woman aged 50 to 60 with acute COVID-19. CDR3 DNA: TGTGCCTGGACTCAGGGGCCGTACACTGAAGCTTTCTTT. This gives the protein CAWTQGPYTEAFF. Based on the CDR3 plus reference TRBV30 and TRBJ1-1, the full variable domain is SQTIHQWPATLVQPVGSPLSLECTVEGTSNPNLYWYRQAAGRGLQLLFYSVGIGQISSEVPQNLSASRPQDRQFILSSKKLLLSDSGFYLCAWTQGPYTEAFFGQGTRLTVV.